This T cell receptor beta chain was sequenced in a study of T cells in localized non-small cell lung cancer. Sequencing used immunoSEQ multiplex PCR; TCRdb keeps in-frame clones, though not all of them. The table includes 130,000 or so clones, around 89% detected once. The CDR3 consists of 13 residues. Looked up from germline, CDR1 is SGHTS and CDR2 is YDEGEE. V was cut by 7 bases and J by 4 bases, with 12 bases left in between. The sample here was peripheral blood, taken before any cancer treatment. This clonotype originated in a female donor older than 55 with stage I lung adenocarcinoma. The chain uses TRBV5-8 and TRBJ1-5; D is ambiguous. The CDR3 DNA sequence: TGTGCCAGCGGACCGGGCCTTAATCAGCCCCAGCATTTT. Protein sequence: CASGPGLNQPQHF. Full variable domain (rest looked up from reference TRBV5-8 and TRBJ1-5): EAGVTQSPTHLIKTRGQQATLRCSPISGHTSVYWYQQALGLGLQFLLWYDEGEERNRGNFPPRFSGRQFPNYSSELNVNALELEDSALYLCASGPGLNQPQHFGDGTRLSIL.